One and the same sample provided the 32 T cell receptor beta chains below, sequenced in a study of blood T cell repertoires in COVID-19. Data came from immunoSEQ multiplex PCR; TCRdb stores just in-frame clones and leaves some out. The repertoire consists of fewer than 85,000 clones, with about 80% occurring once and the leading ten covering approximately 34%. Sequencing was performed on peripheral blood. Receptors originate from a woman aged 65 to 85 with acute or convalescent COVID-19.

This clone has only a few counts. The gene calls are TRBV11-1 and TRBJ1-5; 7 bases are a match to TRBD1. The length of the CDR3 is 15 residues. The V gene's germline CDR1 is SGHAT and CDR2 FQDESV (reference sequence). V trimming: 1 base; J trimming: 4 bases; junction bases outside the gene matches: 4. CDR3 residues: CASSLGQGVNQPQHF. CDR3 sequence (DNA): TGTGCCAGCAGCTTAGGACAGGGAGTAAATCAGCCCCAGCATTTT.

The chain joins TRBV28 to TRBJ2-5; tentative D call: TRBD2 (6 bases). CDR1 and CDR2 (germline): MDHEN, SYDVKM. Trimming cost V 5 bases and J 5 bases, with 12 bases left between them. This CDR3 spans 13 amino acids. The CDR3 nucleotides are TGTGCCAGCAGTCCGGGACTGTTGGAGACCCAGTACTTC. Protein sequence: CASSPGLLETQYF.

The V gene is TRBV3-1 (or the pseudogene TRBV3-2), the J gene TRBJ1-4; TRBD1 is a possible D gene (5 bases). The V end lost 2 bases, the J end lost 8 bases, and 15 bases lay between the germline ends. CDR1 LGHDT and CDR2 YNNKEL come from the germline V gene (reference sequence). The CDR3 contains 15 residues. CDR3 nucleotides: TGTGCCAGCAGCCAAAGTTGGGGCAAGGGCGAAAAACTGTTTTTT. This codes for CASSQSWGKGEKLFF.

The chain couples TRBV7-3 to TRBJ2-1; D is unclear. The V gene's germline CDR1 is SGHTA and CDR2 FQGTGA. This CDR3 region has 13 residues. Trimming removed 5 bases from V and 0 bases from J, with 5 bases in between. CDR3 DNA sequence: TGTGCCAGCAGCCCGGGCTCCTACAATGAGCAGTTCTTC. Protein: CASSPGSYNEQFF.

The chain recombines TRBV2 with TRBJ2-7; 9 nucleotides agree with TRBD1. The germline CDR1 and CDR2 sequences are SNHLY and FYNNEI. Germline trimming cut 7 bases from V and 2 bases from J; bases unmatched to any gene: 9. There are 15 residues in the CDR3. Here the CDR3 reads CASILLDRGPYEQYF. CDR3 sequence (DNA): TGTGCCAGCATACTGTTGGACAGGGGACCCTACGAGCAGTACTTC.

The chain uses TRBV19 and TRBJ1-5; a possible D gene is TRBD1 (6 bases). This CDR3 comprises 17 residues. Trimming left V 5 bases short and J 6 bases short, with 23 bases between. Germline loops: CDR1 LNHDA, CDR2 SQIVND (reference sequence). The CDR3, as DNA: TGTGCCAGTAGTCAGCGGTGGGGGGGGGCGCGATCTCAGCCCCAGCATTTT. This codes for CASSQRWGGARSQPQHF.

The chain has TRBV30 and TRBJ1-2; 7 bases agree with TRBD1. Germline values: CDR1 GTSNPN, CDR2 SVGIG (reference sequence). The CDR3 sequence is 14 residues long. V lost 0 bases and J lost 4; bases outside the gene matches: 5. Here the CDR3 DNA reads TGTGCCTGGAGTGTTTCAGGGGGAGCCTATGGCTACACCTTC. This sequence encodes CAWSVSGGAYGYTF.

This clone was counted a few times. The CDR3 is CASSRKGHGQFF. In nucleotides, the CDR3 is TGTGCCAGCAGCCGAAAGGGACACGGCCAGTTCTTC. This chain joins TRBV3-1 (or the pseudogene TRBV3-2) and TRBJ2-1, with D maybe TRBD1 (6 bases). Between the trimmed V and J ends, which lost 4 bases and 13 bases, there was a span of 14 bases. Germline V gives CDR1 LGHDT, CDR2 YNNKEL (reference sequence). There are 12 residues in the CDR3.

The chain links TRBV18 to TRBJ2-2; D unclear. Trimming removed 3 bases from V and 2 bases from J, with 7 bases in between. The CDR3 spans 14 residues. Germline V lookup: CDR1 KGHSH, CDR2 LQKENI. CDR3 amino acids: CASSPRRNTGELFF. The CDR3 DNA reads as TGTGCCAGCTCACCGAGGAGAAACACCGGGGAGCTGTTTTTT.

This rearrangement joins TRBV19 to TRBJ1-2; 10 nucleotides agree with TRBD1. Germline lookup yields CDR1 LNHDA and CDR2 SQIVND (reference sequence). The CDR3 has 15 residues. The V gene end was trimmed by 4 bases and the J gene end by 3 bases; junction bases not matched to a gene: 5. The CDR3 region is CASSKGDRGDYGYTF. As DNA, the CDR3 is TGTGCCAGTAGTAAAGGGGACAGGGGCGACTATGGCTACACCTTC.

For the CDR3, the DNA is TGTGCCAGCAGCTCGCGGGACAGCCTGAACACTGAAGCTTTCTTT. It codes for CASSSRDSLNTEAFF. This chain connects TRBV5-4 to TRBJ1-1; 7 positions match TRBD1. Germline assignment: CDR1 SGHNT and CDR2 YYREEE (reference sequence). This CDR3 contains 15 residues. J gave up 0 bases and V 3 bases, and 5 bases lay outside the gene matches.

J is TRBJ1-5 and V is TRBV7-9; a possible D gene is TRBD1 (5 bases). Germline CDR1 reads SEHNR; CDR2 reads FQNEAQ (reference sequence). Trimming stripped 3 bases from V and 0 bases from J, with 15 bases between. CDR3 length equals 17 residues. CDR3 sequence reads: CASSFQGGVYSNQPQHF. CDR3 bases: TGTGCCAGCAGCTTCCAGGGTGGGGTGTATAGCAATCAGCCCCAGCATTTT.

This chain uses TRBV27 with TRBJ1-2; 10 positions match TRBD1. CDR3 length: 15 residues. In germline, CDR1 is MNHEY, CDR2 SMNVEV (reference sequence). With V trimmed by 5 bases and J by 1 base, 4 bases remained unmatched. This CDR3 is CASSRGQGHNYGYTF. CDR3 nucleotide sequence: TGTGCCAGCAGTCGGGGACAGGGGCATAACTATGGCTACACCTTC.

The chain combines TRBV5-6 with TRBJ2-1; 9 bases are a match to TRBD1. The CDR3 totals 13 residues. From germline, CDR1 is SGHDT and CDR2 YYEEEE. V shed 4 bases, J shed 7 bases, and the junction held 3 bases outside the gene matches. The CDR3 protein is CASSRQGGNEQFF. The DNA of the CDR3 is TGTGCCAGCAGCCGACAGGGGGGTAATGAGCAGTTCTTC.

The chain recombines TRBV5-1 with TRBJ2-3, with TRBD2 identical over 9 bases. The germline CDR1 and CDR2 sequences are SGHRS and YFSETQ. The CDR3 spans 16 residues. After removal of 3 bases from V and 4 bases from J, the junction contained 9 bases not matched to a gene. The CDR3 sequence: CASSSSGLASSDTQYF. CDR3 in DNA: TGCGCCAGCAGCTCAAGCGGACTAGCGAGCTCAGATACGCAGTATTTT.

This sequence joins TRBV28 and TRBJ1-5; the match to TRBD1 covers 8 bases. The CDR3 extends over 17 amino acids. CDR1 and CDR2 from the germline V gene are MDHEN and SYDVKM. V was pared by 4 bases and J by 3 bases, with 11 bases of the junction left unmatched. The CDR3 DNA is TGTGCCAGCAGTTCCACCTGGACAGGGAGGTACAATCAGCCCCAGCATTTT. This translates into CASSSTWTGRYNQPQHF.

The CDR3 reads CASSPGGAGGNQPQHF. The CDR3 coding sequence is TGTGCCAGCTCACCGGGGGGGGCAGGCGGCAATCAGCCCCAGCATTTT. The rearrangement joins TRBV18 to TRBJ1-5, with D possibly being TRBD1 (6 bases). Trimming pared 3 bases from V and 2 bases from J, leaving 14 bases between. Germline CDR1 reads KGHSH; CDR2 reads LQKENI. CDR3 size: 16 residues.

Only a few counts were recorded for this clone. This sequence joins TRBV5-1 and TRBJ2-1, with TRBD1 matching over 7 bases. Germline V gene lookup returns CDR1 SGHRS and CDR2 YFSETQ. The length of the CDR3 is 15 residues. V shed 4 bases and J 4 bases; nucleotides not matched to a gene: 8. The CDR3 region is CASSKGQTTYNEQFF. Here the CDR3 DNA reads TGCGCCAGCAGCAAGGGACAGACGACATACAATGAGCAGTTCTTC.

This clone was detected only once. The V call is TRBV6-1, the J call TRBJ2-5, with 9 nucleotides matching TRBD2. Trimming cost V 2 bases and J 5 bases; bases outside gene matches: 6. The CDR3 totals 15 residues. Looked up from germline, CDR1 is MNHNS and CDR2 is SASEGT. Here the CDR3 DNA reads TGTGCCAGCAGTGAAATGGCTAGCGGGACCGAGACCCAGTACTTC. Its translation is CASSEMASGTETQYF.

On this clone itself: The sample has other DNA sequences that encode this CDR3 too. The chain employs TRBV19 and TRBJ1-2; D is uncertain. This CDR3 comprises 12 residues. The germline V gene has CDR1 LNHDA and CDR2 SQIVND (reference sequence). V dropped 2 bases and J dropped 5 bases, with 6 bases sitting between them. CDR3 bases: TGTGCCAGTAGTATAAGCGTTTATGGCTACACCTTC. This codes for CASSISVYGYTF.

The chain is built from TRBV11-3 and TRBJ2-5; TRBD2 agrees at 8 bases. The CDR3 sequence is 16 residues long. The germline V gene encodes CDR1 SGHNT and CDR2 YENEEA. V was pared by 5 bases and J by 1 base, with 9 bases of the junction left unmatched. The CDR3 DNA reads as TGTGCCAGCAGCCGGGGGGGAGCGGGGGCCCAAGAGACCCAGTACTTC. Its protein is CASSRGGAGAQETQYF.

This clone was detected a few times. The rearrangement uses TRBV7-9 and TRBJ2-2; 9 bases map to TRBD1. CDR3 length: 15 amino acids. V gave up 5 bases and J gave up 3 bases; unmatched junction bases: 4. Germline lookup yields CDR1 SEHNR and CDR2 FQNEAQ (reference sequence). CDR3 sequence: CASSHRDRDTGELFF. The CDR3, as DNA: TGTGCCAGCAGCCACCGGGACAGGGACACCGGGGAGCTGTTTTTT.

The genes are TRBV19 and TRBJ1-5; TRBD1 aligns across 7 bases. The CDR3 contains 16 residues. The V segment lost 2 bases and the J segment 0 bases; nucleotides outside the gene matches: 4. Germline CDR1 LNHDA, CDR2 SQIVND (reference sequence). The CDR3 region has the DNA TGTGCCAGTAGTATACCCACAGGGGTTAGCAATCAGCCCCAGCATTTT. It is translated as CASSIPTGVSNQPQHF. Filled out from reference TRBV19 and TRBJ1-5, the complete variable domain reads DGGITQSPKYLFRKEGQNVTLSCEQNLNHDAMYWYRQDPGQGLRLIYYSQIVNDFQKGDIAEGYSVSREKKESFPLTVTSAQKNPTAFYLCASSIPTGVSNQPQHFGDGTRLSIL.

This chain uses TRBV6-6 with TRBJ2-1; no definite D call. Germline V gene sequence: CDR1 MNHNY, CDR2 SVGAGI (reference sequence). This CDR3 has 15 residues. V lost 5 bases to trimming and J lost 0 bases, with 11 bases between them. The CDR3 region has the DNA TGTGCCAGCAGTCCCGTTCTGAGCTCCTACAATGAGCAGTTCTTC. It translates to CASSPVLSSYNEQFF.

The CDR3: CASSLSAPQLAGYTGELFF. CDR3 nucleotide sequence: TGTGCCAGCAGTTTATCGGCCCCCCAACTAGCGGGATACACCGGGGAGCTGTTTTTT. The V call is TRBV27, the J call TRBJ2-2; the match to TRBD2 covers 10 bases. This CDR3 spans 19 amino acids. V trimming: 0 bases; J trimming: 3 bases; junction bases outside the gene matches: 10. Germline V gene data show CDR1 as MNHEY and CDR2 as SMNVEV (reference sequence).

This clone was detected only a few times. The chain is built from TRBV10-3 and TRBJ1-2, with 7 bases that match TRBD1. This CDR3 is built from 13 residues. With 6 bases clipped from V and 2 bases from J, the junction kept 3 bases outside the gene matches. Germline loops: CDR1 ENHRY, CDR2 SYGVKD. CDR3 nucleotides: TGTGCCATCAGAACAGGGGAGAACTATGGCTACACCTTC. Its protein product is CAIRTGENYGYTF.

The chain has TRBV28 and TRBJ1-2; 7 bases align to TRBD1. This CDR3 contains 14 residues. Germline CDR1 is MDHEN and CDR2 is SYDVKM. J was trimmed by 6 bases and V by 2 bases; bases with no gene match: 6. Here the CDR3 reads CASSLKGARHGYTF. As DNA, the CDR3 is TGTGCCAGCAGTTTAAAGGGGGCGCGACATGGCTACACCTTC.

The V call is TRBV4-1, the J call TRBJ2-7, with 9 bases lining up with TRBD1. The length of the CDR3 is 15 residues. Germline CDR1 reads MGHRA; CDR2 reads YSYEKL. J gave up 3 bases and V 3 bases, and 6 bases lay outside the gene matches. For the CDR3, the DNA is TGCGCCAGCAGCCATCCGGGACAGGGCTACTACGAGCAGTACTTC. Its protein is CASSHPGQGYYEQYF.

The chain is built from TRBV4-3 and TRBJ1-6; TRBD1 aligns across 7 bases. Germline V gene data show CDR1 as LGHNA and CDR2 as YSLEER. CDR3 size: 19 residues. The J segment lost 0 bases and the V segment lost 0 bases, leaving 8 bases of the junction unmatched. CDR3 amino acids: CASSQDWTGRSSYNSPLHF. The CDR3, as DNA: TGCGCCAGCAGCCAAGATTGGACAGGCAGGAGCTCCTATAATTCACCCCTCCACTTT.

The CDR3 coding sequence is TGTGCCAGCAGTGGGGGACAGGGACCGACCTACGAGCAGTACTTC. Translating it yields CASSGGQGPTYEQYF. The rearrangement joins TRBV2 to TRBJ2-7; TRBD1 matches at 9 bases. Germline assignment: CDR1 SNHLY and CDR2 FYNNEI. V lost 4 bases, J lost 2 bases, and 6 bases stayed unmatched. This CDR3 is built from 15 residues.

The CDR3 DNA follows: TGTGCCAGCAGCCTCGGGGGTAACTCCTACAATGAGCAGTTCTTC. This gives the protein CASSLGGNSYNEQFF. The V call is TRBV5-4, the J call TRBJ2-1, with D possibly matching TRBD2 (6 bases). V lost 4 bases and J lost 0, with 11 bases in between. This CDR3 has 15 residues. Germline-derived CDR1 and CDR2 are SGHNT and YYREEE (reference sequence).

V usage is TRBV19 and J usage is TRBJ2-2, with 16 nucleotides matching TRBD2. This CDR3 comprises 16 residues. CDR1 LNHDA and CDR2 SQIVND come from the germline V gene (reference sequence). V lost 4 bases to trimming and J lost 6 bases; unmatched junction nucleotides: 2. Here the CDR3 DNA reads TGTGCCAGTAGTACCGGGACTAGCGGGGGGGCCGGGGAGCTGTTTTTT. The encoded protein is CASSTGTSGGAGELFF.